The subject of this entry is one TCR beta chain. Its target is not known. The sample is drawn from a study of vaccination and CD4 T cells after COVID-19. Study findings and constraints: In convalescent patients, 304 of 307 vaccine-specific clones were spike mono-reactive.

The treatment is: approximately nine-day PBMC culture with coronavirus spike peptide pools or control peptides (ViraFEST assay). After expanding antigen-specific T cells with peptide pools, ViraFEST sequenced their TCRs. Positive SARS-CoV-2 PCR tests in convalescent patients dated from March to December 2020, pre-Alpha, Beta and Delta. CDR3 length: 17 amino acids. The V and J ends lost 0 bases and 3 bases respectively, with 18 bases between them. Germline lookup yields CDR1 MNHEY and CDR2 SVGAGI. Once obtained from cultured CD4+ T cells, the DNA was sequenced using the Oncomine TCR Beta short-read assay. A single record per CDR3 protein comes from TCRdb applying MiXCR to the PCR reads. The profile shows about 11,000 distinct CDR3 sequences, 29% of them singletons.

The gene calls are TRBV6-5 and TRBJ2-7, with D perhaps TRBD1 (6 bases). The sequence derives from a human donor with COVID-19. Sample: cultured CD4+ T cells from blood. CDR3 region: CASSYSKGLGALYEQYF. The CDR3 DNA reads as TGTGCCAGCAGTTACTCGAAAGGCCTGGGGGCCCTCTACGAGCAGTACTTC.